Listed here are 12 T cell receptor beta chains from one sample, sequenced in a study of memory CD4+ T cells and cytomegalovirus serostatus. The sort gate was single viable CD3+CD4+CD8-CD45RO+ cells for memory CD4+ T cells. Clones were sequenced by immunoSEQ multiplex PCR, and TCRdb holds only the in-frame ones, with some missing. This sample has over 65,000 clones, with 80% found just once. The source material was memory CD4+ T cells from blood. These receptors all stem from an adult in good health and CMV-seronegative.

The chain has TRBV19 and TRBJ2-1; a possible D gene is TRBD1 (6 bases). This CDR3 contains 13 residues. CDR1 and CDR2 from the germline V gene are LNHDA and SQIVND (reference sequence). Trimming took 6 bases from V and 5 from J, leaving 11 bases between them. The CDR3 DNA sequence: TGTGCCAGTAGAGGACAGCTTCACAATGAGCAGTTCTTC. Translation: CASRGQLHNEQFF.

The chain is built from TRBV27 and TRBJ2-5; 8 bases map to TRBD2. Trimming at V came to 3 bases and at J to 4 bases, leaving 4 bases not matched to a gene. The CDR3 is 14 residues long. CDR1 is MNHEY, CDR2 SMNVEV, per germline (reference sequence). CDR3 in amino acids: CASSFQRGRETQYF. Written as DNA, the CDR3 is TGTGCCAGCAGTTTCCAGCGGGGGCGAGAGACCCAGTACTTC.

V is TRBV18 and J is TRBJ1-2; D is possibly TRBD1 (5 bases). Trimming removed 3 bases at V and 2 bases at J, with 10 bases between. The CDR3 totals 14 residues. Germline V CDR1 and CDR2: KGHSH, LQKENI. The CDR3 loop reads CASSPAQVNYGYTF. CDR3 sequence (DNA): TGTGCCAGCTCACCGGCACAGGTGAACTATGGCTACACCTTC.

The rearrangement links TRBV30 to TRBJ2-3, with D unresolved. Germline V CDR1 and CDR2: GTSNPN, SVGIG (reference sequence). The CDR3 contains 14 residues. V gave up 5 bases and J gave up 1 base, with 13 bases separating them. The CDR3 is CAWAFELGTDTQYF. In nucleotides, the CDR3 is TGTGCCTGGGCTTTCGAACTGGGCACAGATACGCAGTATTTT.

In its sample, this clone was seen once. The chain is built from TRBV7-3 and TRBJ1-2; D is perhaps TRBD1 (6 bases). CDR3 size: 15 residues. The V end lost 1 base, the J end lost 3 bases, and 12 bases lay between the germline ends. Germline CDR1 reads SGHTA; CDR2 reads FQGTGA. The CDR3 loop is CASSLNADSYYGYTF. The CDR3 DNA reads as TGTGCCAGCAGCTTAAACGCGGACAGCTACTATGGCTACACCTTC.

The genes are TRBV7-9 and TRBJ1-1; no definite D call. V shed 3 bases and J shed 1 base, with 6 bases lying between them. The CDR3 extends over 13 amino acids. CDR1 and CDR2 (germline): SEHNR, FQNEAQ (reference sequence). CDR3: CASSFNRNTEAFF. The DNA of the CDR3 is TGTGCCAGCAGCTTCAACAGGAACACTGAAGCTTTCTTT.

V is TRBV6-1 and J is TRBJ1-5; D call uncertain. The CDR3 extends over 14 amino acids. The germline V gene encodes CDR1 MNHNS and CDR2 SASEGT. Deletions cut 3 bases from V and 2 bases from J, with 8 bases between. This CDR3 reads CASSERVGNQPQHF. The CDR3 DNA is TGTGCCAGCAGTGAGCGGGTTGGCAATCAGCCCCAGCATTTT.

The V gene is TRBV6-4, the J gene TRBJ2-1; TRBD1 matches at 12 bases. Germline V lookup: CDR1 MRHNA, CDR2 SNTAGT. V gave up 2 bases and J gave up 0 bases; unmatched junction bases: 2. CDR3 length: 17 amino acids. The CDR3 bases are TGTGCCAGCAGTGACGGGACAGGGGGCTTCTCCTACAATGAGCAGTTCTTC. Amino acid sequence: CASSDGTGGFSYNEQFF.

The CDR3 nucleotides are TGCAGCGTTGGGGGGGGACAGCAGCCCCAGCATTTT. This encodes CSVGGGQQPQHF. This chain uses TRBV29-1 with TRBJ1-5, with 7 bases matching TRBD1. The germline CDR1 and CDR2 sequences are SQVTM and ANQGSEA. The V segment lost 4 bases and the J segment 7 bases; nucleotides outside the gene matches: 4. The CDR3 has 12 amino acids. Full variable domain (outside the CDR3, taken from reference TRBV29-1 and TRBJ1-5): SAVISQKPSRDICQRGTSLTIQCQVDSQVTMMFWYRQQPGQSLTLIATANQGSEATYESGFVIDKFPISRPNLTFSTLTVSNMSPEDSSIYLCSVGGGQQPQHFGDGTRLSIL.

The chain combines TRBV5-1 with TRBJ1-2; 8 bases map to TRBD1. CDR3 length equals 16 residues. CDR1 is SGHRS, CDR2 YFSETQ, per germline. V was clipped by 3 bases and J by 4 bases; unmatched bases: 11. CDR3 region: CASSWQGDRGGYGYTF. The CDR3 bases are TGCGCCAGCAGCTGGCAGGGTGACAGGGGAGGCTATGGCTACACCTTC. Variable domain in full (rest from reference TRBV5-1 and TRBJ1-2): KAGVTQTPRYLIKTRGQQVTLSCSPISGHRSVSWYQQTPGQGLQFLFEYFSETQRNKGNFPGRFSGRQFSNSRSEMNVSTLELGDSALYLCASSWQGDRGGYGYTFGSGTRLTVV.

The chain has TRBV6-6 and TRBJ2-1; no clear D gene. The CDR3 runs to 12 residues. The V and J ends lost 0 bases and 6 bases respectively, with 3 bases between them. Germline loops: CDR1 MNHNY, CDR2 SVGAGI (reference sequence). The CDR3 reads CASSYSSNEQFF. In DNA form, the CDR3 reads TGTGCCAGCAGTTACTCGAGCAATGAGCAGTTCTTC.

CDR3 sequence reads: CASRPDRKGVSTDTQYF. The CDR3 coding sequence is TGTGCAAGTCGCCCCGACAGGAAGGGGGTTAGCACAGATACGCAGTATTTT. The chain joins TRBV12-2 to TRBJ2-3; TRBD1, the D gene given by the table, was not confirmed from the DNA. TRBV12-2 is reported as a pseudogene. This CDR3 has 17 amino acids.